These T cell receptor beta chains were read from a single sample in a study of shared clonotypes between healthy human individuals. Using immunoSEQ multiplex PCR, the repertoire was profiled, and TCRdb retains in-frame clones only, with some absent. The sample carries 950,000 to 1,100,000 clones, about 75% recorded once. Sequencing was done on a sample of memory CD4+ T cells sorted from blood. The source of these receptors is a man younger than 35 in good health. The CDR3 runs from the conserved cysteine through the conserved F or W. D genes are given only for firm matches. Rows give clone size only sometimes, using once, few, many, or a class for an expanded clone.

TRBV4-1	NA	TRBJ2-5	NA	TGCGCCAGCAGCCAAGACCTCGTGGCAGGGCCAGAGACCCAGTACTTC	CASSQDLVAGPETQYF
TRBV30	NA	TRBJ2-1	NA	TGTGCCTGGAGTGTAGGCAGGGCCAGCTCCTACAATGAGCAGTTCTTC	CAWSVGRASSYNEQFF
TRBV6-1	NA	TRBJ2-5	NA	TGTGCCAGCAGTGAAAACTCTGGGGCTAGCACGTACTTC	CASSENSGASTYF
TRBV5-6	NA	TRBJ2-1	NA	TGTGCCAGCAGCTTGGTGAAGGGCGGGGCGAATGAGCAGTTCTTC	CASSLVKGGANEQFF
TRBV7-3	few	TRBJ1-6	NA	TGTGCCAGCAGCTCAGACAGGCAGGCTAATTCACCCCTCCACTTT	CASSSDRQANSPLHF
TRBV28	NA	TRBJ2-7	NA	TGTGCCAGCACCCCTCAGGCAAGGGGATTCTACGAGCAGTACTTC	CASTPQARGFYEQYF
TRBV6-1	NA	TRBJ2-1	TRBD1	TGTGCCAGCAGTTTACAGGGGGCGCGAGGCAATGAGCAGTTCTTC	CASSLQGARGNEQFF
TRBV2	NA	TRBJ2-5	TRBD1	TGTGCCAGCAGTGAGGACAGGAAGGGGGAGACCCAGTACTTC	CASSEDRKGETQYF
TRBV6-1	once	TRBJ1-1	NA	TGTGCCAGCAAGTTTGGTGGCACTGAAGCTTTCTTT	CASKFGGTEAFF
TRBV25-1	NA	TRBJ1-5	TRBD1	TGTGCCAGCAGTGGACCGGGACAGGGGAGTAGCAATCAGCCCCAGCATTTT	CASSGPGQGSSNQPQHF
TRBV10-3	NA	TRBJ1-5	NA	TGTGCCATCGGTTCTAACGGACAGCCCCAGCATTTT	CAIGSNGQPQHF
TRBV6-5	NA	TRBJ1-2	NA	TGTGCCAGCAGTTCGTCCAGGATATATGGCTACACCTTC	CASSSSRIYGYTF
TRBV6-5	NA	TRBJ2-1	TRBD1	TGTGCCAGCAGTTACTCGTGGGACAGCGTACTAAATGAGCAGTTCTTC	CASSYSWDSVLNEQFF
TRBV7-3	NA	TRBJ1-6	TRBD1	TGTGCCAGCAGCTTAAAGGGGACAGGGACCCCCCTCCACTTT	CASSLKGTGTPLHF
TRBV10-3	NA	TRBJ2-5	TRBD2	TGTGCCATCAGTGAGTCGACTAGCGGGCGCTTCCAAGAGACCCAGTACTTC	CAISESTSGRFQETQYF
TRBV7-2	few	TRBJ2-5	NA	TGTGCCAGCAGCTCCCGGGTGCAAGAGACCCAGTACTTC	CASSSRVQETQYF
TRBV2	NA	TRBJ2-1	NA	TGTGCCAGCAGGACAAGCAATGAGCAGTTCTTC	CASRTSNEQFF
TRBV28	NA	TRBJ2-6	NA	TGTGCCAGCAGTTTGGGTTCCCCGGGACAACCGTACTCTGGGGCCAACGTCCTGACTTTC	CASSLGSPGQPYSGANVLTF
TRBV6-5	NA	TRBJ1-4	NA	TGTGCCAGCAGGAGGGGCAGAACTAATGAAAAACTGTTTTTT	CASRRGRTNEKLFF
TRBV27	once	TRBJ2-7	TRBD1	TGTGCCAGCAGTCTGCTACCGGGACAGGGCTCCTACGAGCAGTACTTC	CASSLLPGQGSYEQYF
TRBV18	once	TRBJ1-1	NA	TGTGCCAGCTCATCCATTAGGGCCCCGGCCTCTGAAGCTTTCTTT	CASSSIRAPASEAFF
TRBV5-1	NA	TRBJ2-1	TRBD2	TGCGCCAGCAGCTTGGGGACTAGCGGGAGGACGGATGAGCAGTTCTTC	CASSLGTSGRTDEQFF
TRBV9	once	TRBJ1-6	NA	TGTGCCAGCAGCGTGACAGACAGCTCCTATAATTCACCCCTCCACTTT	CASSVTDSSYNSPLHF
TRBV7-2	NA	TRBJ1-1	TRBD1	TGTGCCAGCAGTAACAGGGGGCGAGGTACTGAAGCTTTCTTT	CASSNRGRGTEAFF
TRBV15	once	TRBJ1-4	NA	TGTGCCACCGAACCCATGGGGGGAGGTGGTGAAAAACTGTTTTTT	CATEPMGGGGEKLFF
TRBV7-9	NA	TRBJ1-4	NA	TGTGCCAGCAGCTTAGGGGGCGGGGCAGAAAAACTGTTTTTT	CASSLGGGAEKLFF
TRBV5-1	NA	TRBJ1-4	NA	TGCGCCAGCAGCTCCTCGGGGGATGAAAAACTGTTTTTT	CASSSSGDEKLFF
TRBV4-3	NA	TRBJ2-5	NA	TGCGCCAGCAGCCAAGGGACGGGCCAAGAGACCCAGTACTTC	CASSQGTGQETQYF
TRBV10-1	NA	TRBJ2-1	NA	TGCGCCAGCGGGAGAAGGGATGAGCAGTTCTTC	CASGRRDEQFF
TRBV27	NA	TRBJ2-1	NA	TGTGCCAGCAGTTCCTTCGGGGTCGGGGGTCTCGGGAGCTCCTACAATGAGCAGTTCTTC	CASSSFGVGGLGSSYNEQFF
TRBV7-2	once	TRBJ2-7	TRBD2	TGTGCCAGCAGCCACTCCGGGACTAGCTACGAGCAGTACTTC	CASSHSGTSYEQYF
TRBV5-1	NA	TRBJ2-2	NA	TGCGCCAGCAATAGGGGCAGTAGTACCGGGGAGCTGTTTTTT	CASNRGSSTGELFF
TRBV9	NA	TRBJ2-1	NA	TGTGCCAGCAGCGAGACGGGAGCCTACAATGAGCAGTTCTTC	CASSETGAYNEQFF
TRBV10-2	NA	TRBJ1-1	TRBD1	TGCGCCAGCAGCCTGACAGGGGTTAATCCCACTGAAGCTTTCTTT	CASSLTGVNPTEAFF
TRBV6-6	NA	TRBJ2-7	NA	TGTGCCAGCAGTTACTCTTCCCCGGACCGCTACGAGCAGTACTTC	CASSYSSPDRYEQYF
TRBV2	NA	TRBJ1-5	NA	TGTGCCAGCAGTGAACCCCGGGACTCCATACTCCGCAATCAGCCCCAGCATTTT	CASSEPRDSILRNQPQHF
TRBV5-1	NA	TRBJ1-5	TRBD1	TGCGCCAGCAGCTACTCCGGGACAGGGGGGGAAACCCAGCATTTT	CASSYSGTGGETQHF
TRBV27	NA	TRBJ1-6	NA	TGTGCCAGCAGTCAGGGCGGCAATTCACCCCTCCACTTT	CASSQGGNSPLHF
TRBV27	NA	TRBJ2-3	NA	TGTGCCAGCAGTCCCCAGGGGGCCTCGGGGGGAGATACGCAGTATTTT	CASSPQGASGGDTQYF
TRBV6-1	NA	TRBJ1-2	NA	TGTGCCAGCAGCCCTGAACCGGGCTATGGCTACACCTTC	CASSPEPGYGYTF
TRBV5-5	NA	TRBJ2-1	TRBD2	TGTGCCAGCAGCTTGTTGGTGCGGGGGGGCACTGAGCAGTTCTTC	CASSLLVRGGTEQFF
TRBV11-3	few	TRBJ2-5	NA	TGTGCCAGCAGCTCGGGGACCGGGAGTCAAGAGACCCAGTACTTC	CASSSGTGSQETQYF
TRBV28	NA	TRBJ1-5	NA	TGTGCCAGCAGTTTGGGGCCCCCCAATCAGCCCCAGCATTTT	CASSLGPPNQPQHF
TRBV4-3	few	TRBJ2-7	NA	TGCGCCAGCAGCCAAGATCTCGTCAGACAGACCTACGAGCAGTACTTC	CASSQDLVRQTYEQYF
TRBV6-5	NA	TRBJ1-1	NA	TGTGCCAGCAGAGGAACGAAACCGGGTGAAGCTTTCTTT	CASRGTKPGEAFF
TRBV4-1	NA	TRBJ2-7	TRBD2	TGCGCCAGCAGCCAAGCGTCGCGGGGGGGCCCGGGGTCCTACGAGCAGTACTTC	CASSQASRGGPGSYEQYF
TRBV6-6	NA	TRBJ2-2	NA	TGTGCCAGCAGTTACAACAGGGACACCGGGGAGCTGTTTTTT	CASSYNRDTGELFF
TRBV29-1	few	TRBJ1-1	NA	TGCAGCGTTGGGACCCCGCAGGACACTGAAGCTTTCTTT	CSVGTPQDTEAFF